Shown below are 26 T cell receptor beta chains from a single sample sequenced in a study of T cell responses to AZD1222 COVID-19 vaccine. This table comes from immunoSEQ multiplex PCR, and its TCRdb copy is limited to in-frame clones, with some not included. The sample holds fewer than 120,000 clones, around 85% seen once. Here the sequenced sample was peripheral blood, taken on day 0 of AZD1222 vaccination. Every receptor here comes from an adult in good health.

This clone was counted a few times. The genes are TRBV30 and TRBJ2-4; a weak D match, TRBD1 (5 bases). This CDR3 has 13 amino acids. Trimming cost V 0 bases and J 8 bases, with 11 bases left between them. Looked up from germline, CDR1 is GTSNPN and CDR2 is SVGIG (reference sequence). The CDR3 DNA reads as TGTGCCTGGAGTGTACGCAGGGCAGACATTCAGTACTTC. Encoded protein: CAWSVRRADIQYF. The entire variable domain, with the rest obtained from reference TRBV30 and TRBJ2-4, is as follows: SQTIHQWPATLVQPVGSPLSLECTVEGTSNPNLYWYRQAAGRGLQLLFYSVGIGQISSEVPQNLSASRPQDRQFILSSKKLLLSDSGFYLCAWSVRRADIQYFGAGTRLSVL.

This clone was observed once. The chain links TRBV6-6 to TRBJ1-1; possible D gene TRBD1, 6 bases. The CDR3 totals 16 residues. Per the germline V gene, CDR1 is MNHNY and CDR2 is SVGAGI (reference sequence). V was clipped by 5 bases and J by 1 base, with 17 bases between them. CDR3 protein: CASSLRQVRKNTEAFF. The CDR3 nucleotides read TGTGCCAGCAGTCTACGACAGGTTCGGAAGAACACTGAAGCTTTCTTT.

The rearrangement joins TRBV5-1 to TRBJ1-3, with no clear D. Germline assignment: CDR1 SGHRS and CDR2 YFSETQ. V shed 0 bases and J shed 14 bases, with 12 bases lying between them. The CDR3 spans 12 residues. The CDR3, as DNA: TGCGCCAGCAGCTTGGGCAGCCAACAACTATATTTT. Amino acids: CASSLGSQQLYF.

The rearrangement links TRBV28 to TRBJ1-1, with 7 positions matching TRBD1. The CDR3 contains 12 residues. V gave up 6 bases and J gave up 11 bases; unmatched junction bases: 9. CDR1 is MDHEN and CDR2 is SYDVKM in the germline V gene. CDR3 sequence (DNA): TGTGCCAGCAGCCCGACAGGGAGGGTTGCTTTCTTT. Translated, it gives CASSPTGRVAFF. The full variable domain, completed using reference TRBV28 and TRBJ1-1, is DVKVTQSSRYLVKRTGEKVFLECVQDMDHENMFWYRQDPGLGLRLIYFSYDVKMKEKGDIPEGYSVSREKKERFSLILESASTNQTSMYLCASSPTGRVAFFGQGTRLTVV.

This clone was seen a handful of times. The V gene is TRBV4-1, the J gene TRBJ1-5; TRBD1 agrees at 8 bases. There are 14 residues in the CDR3. In germline, CDR1 is MGHRA, CDR2 YSYEKL. With 1 base clipped from V and 4 bases from J, the junction kept 0 bases outside the gene matches. CDR3 in amino acids: CASSQGTGNQPQHF. The CDR3, as DNA: TGCGCCAGCAGCCAAGGGACAGGGAATCAGCCCCAGCATTTT.

This chain uses TRBV6-4 with TRBJ1-5; D may be TRBD1 (5 bases). Germline V CDR1 and CDR2: MRHNA, SNTAGT. CDR3 length equals 15 residues. V lost 4 bases to trimming and J lost 2 bases, with 12 bases between them. The CDR3 here is CASSGDFERNQPQHF. The CDR3 DNA reads TGTGCCAGCAGTGGGGACTTCGAACGCAATCAGCCCCAGCATTTT.

This chain joins TRBV11-3 and TRBJ2-7, with D perhaps assigned TRBD1 or TRBD2 (5 bases each). The CDR3 extends over 13 amino acids. Germline lookup yields CDR1 SGHNT and CDR2 YENEEA. The V end was cut by 6 bases, the J end by 1 base, with 10 bases between. The CDR3 sequence is CASSDGASYEQYF. The CDR3 DNA reads as TGTGCCAGCAGTGACGGGGCGTCCTACGAGCAGTACTTC.

The chain has TRBV28 and TRBJ1-4; D perhaps matches TRBD1 (6 bases). The CDR3 sequence is 14 residues long. Germline loops: CDR1 MDHEN, CDR2 SYDVKM. Here the CDR3 reads CAALQGRANEKLFF. The CDR3 DNA sequence: TGTGCGGCACTACAGGGTCGAGCTAATGAAAAACTGTTTTTT.

The chain has TRBV19 and TRBJ1-2; D is ambiguous. Germline CDR1 is LNHDA and CDR2 is SQIVND (reference sequence). The V gene lost 6 bases and the J gene lost 7 bases, with 15 bases spanning the gap. The CDR3 consists of 13 residues. CDR3 bases: TGTGCCAGTAGCCCGACACTTCTCTCTGGCTACACCTTC. Amino acids: CASSPTLLSGYTF. The full variable domain, with the rest looked up from reference TRBV19 and TRBJ1-2, is DGGITQSPKYLFRKEGQNVTLSCEQNLNHDAMYWYRQDPGQGLRLIYYSQIVNDFQKGDIAEGYSVSREKKESFPLTVTSAQKNPTAFYLCASSPTLLSGYTFGSGTRLTVV.

The V gene is TRBV27, the J gene TRBJ2-7, with D hard to call. The CDR3 is made up of 14 amino acids. The V end was cut by 4 bases, the J end by 0 bases, with 10 bases between. Germline-derived CDR1 and CDR2 are MNHEY and SMNVEV (reference sequence). Written as DNA, the CDR3 is TGTGCCAGCAGTTCCAGAATGGACTCCTACGAGCAGTACTTC. Its protein product is CASSSRMDSYEQYF.

The chain employs TRBV5-3 and TRBJ1-2; 7 nucleotides agree with TRBD1. TRBV5-3 is designated an ORF whose function remains uncertain. After removal of 4 bases from V and 4 bases from J, the junction contained 4 bases not matched to a gene. The length of the CDR3 is 13 residues. CDR3 sequence (DNA): TGTGCCAGAAGCCTACAGGGGATCTATGGCTACACCTTC. It is translated as CARSLQGIYGYTF.

The chain has TRBV20-1 and TRBJ1-5; D is unclear. CDR1 and CDR2 (germline): DFQATT, SNEGSKA (reference sequence). Trimming removed 3 bases at V and 4 bases at J, with 19 bases between. This CDR3 contains 16 residues. The CDR3, as DNA: TGCAGTGCTAGTAGGACGGACTATAGCTTGAATCAGCCCCAGCATTTT. Translation gives CSASRTDYSLNQPQHF.

The V gene is TRBV6-5, the J gene TRBJ1-2; 7 bases fit TRBD1. The junction had 6 bases not matched to a gene; V was cut back by 6 bases and J by 8 bases. CDR1 is MNHEY and CDR2 is SVGAGI in the germline V gene. The CDR3 covers 12 residues. CDR3 region: CASRRQGLGYTF. As DNA, the CDR3 is TGTGCCAGCAGACGACAGGGTTTGGGCTACACCTTC.

This clone was recorded a few times. J is TRBJ1-4 and V is TRBV3-1 (or the pseudogene TRBV3-2); TRBD1 might be the D (5 bases). This CDR3 has 16 residues. The V end was cut by 2 bases, the J end by 5 bases, with 15 bases between. Germline V CDR1 and CDR2: LGHDT, YNNKEL (reference sequence). The CDR3 bases are TGTGCCAGCAGCCAATACCGGGGACGACCGAATGAAAAACTGTTTTTT. Its protein product is CASSQYRGRPNEKLFF.

This chain connects TRBV3-1 (or the pseudogene TRBV3-2) to TRBJ1-2; 8 bases are shared with TRBD1. Germline V gene sequence: CDR1 LGHDT, CDR2 YNNKEL (reference sequence). Unmatched junction bases numbered 17, after V lost 1 base and J lost 1 base. This CDR3 contains 20 residues. The CDR3 nucleotides read TGTGCCAGCAGCCAAGGTGGGACAGGTCGATCGTCGCAGTTTAACTATGGCTACACCTTC. It codes for CASSQGGTGRSSQFNYGYTF.

The chain has TRBV5-3 and TRBJ1-4, with D possibly TRBD1 on 6 matching bases. TRBV5-3 is an ORF; its function is uncertain. This CDR3 comprises 16 residues. Between the trimmed V and J ends, which lost 3 bases and 5 bases, there was a span of 17 bases. The CDR3, as DNA: TGTGCCAGAAGCTCCGAAAACAGGGATGTAAATGAAAAACTGTTTTTT. Protein sequence: CARSSENRDVNEKLFF.

The CDR3 nucleotides are TGCGCCAGCAGCTTGGGGACAGGGTTTTACGAGCAGTACTTC. Translating it yields CASSLGTGFYEQYF. V is TRBV5-1 and J is TRBJ2-7, with TRBD1 matching over 8 bases. CDR3 length: 14 amino acids. Germline trimming cut 0 bases from V and 4 bases from J; bases unmatched to any gene: 3. Germline V gives CDR1 SGHRS, CDR2 YFSETQ. The full variable domain, with the rest looked up from reference TRBV5-1 and TRBJ2-7, is KAGVTQTPRYLIKTRGQQVTLSCSPISGHRSVSWYQQTPGQGLQFLFEYFSETQRNKGNFPGRFSGRQFSNSRSEMNVSTLELGDSALYLCASSLGTGFYEQYFGPGTRLTVT.

V and J are TRBV29-1 and TRBJ2-7; weak D call: TRBD1 (6 bases). V lost 5 bases to trimming and J lost 2 bases, with 10 bases between them. The CDR3 is 12 amino acids. In germline, CDR1 is SQVTM, CDR2 ANQGSEA. The CDR3 spells CSVSDRTYEQYF. CDR3 bases: TGCAGCGTTTCTGACAGGACCTACGAGCAGTACTTC.

This chain connects TRBV7-7 to TRBJ2-2; D perhaps matches TRBD1 (6 bases). CDR3 size: 12 residues. V lost 5 bases and J lost 7, with 8 bases in between. Per germline, CDR1 SSHAT and CDR2 FNYEAQ (reference sequence). CDR3 sequence reads: CASSRGGGELFF. CDR3 nucleotide sequence: TGTGCCAGCAGCAGAGGGGGCGGGGAGCTGTTTTTT.

In this sample, this clone turned up a few times. This chain connects TRBV4-1 to TRBJ1-2; 12 bases map to TRBD1. The CDR3 covers 19 residues. Germline lookup yields CDR1 MGHRA and CDR2 YSYEKL. The J segment lost 10 bases and the V segment lost 3 bases, leaving 21 bases of the junction unmatched. CDR3 residues: CASSQGVPRRDRGRKVYTF. The DNA for the CDR3 is TGCGCCAGCAGCCAGGGCGTACCGCGAAGGGACAGGGGGCGAAAGGTCTACACCTTC.

This sequence joins TRBV7-8 and TRBJ1-5; 8 nucleotides align to TRBD1. V was clipped by 3 bases and J by 9 bases; unmatched bases: 13. Per the germline V gene, CDR1 is SGHVS and CDR2 is FQNEAQ. This CDR3 spans 16 amino acids. CDR3 loop: CASSFTGTGPNGPQHF. In nucleotides, the CDR3 is TGTGCCAGCAGCTTTACCGGGACAGGACCTAATGGGCCCCAGCATTTT.

This clone was seen more than once but under ten times. V is TRBV9 and J is TRBJ1-6; D is unresolved. Looked up from germline, CDR1 is SGDLS and CDR2 is YYNGEE. The CDR3 spans 13 residues. Trimming pared 0 bases from V and 9 bases from J, leaving 7 bases between. CDR3 in DNA: TGTGCCAGCAGCGTAGCGGCTGGTTCACCCCTCCACTTT. Translated: CASSVAAGSPLHF.

V usage is TRBV27 and J usage is TRBJ1-2; D gene unclear. Trimming removed 2 bases from V and 0 bases from J, with 4 bases in between. Germline CDR1 MNHEY, CDR2 SMNVEV (reference sequence). There are 13 residues in the CDR3. The CDR3 nucleotides are TGTGCCAGCAGTTTAAGTTCTAACTATGGCTACACCTTC. Residues: CASSLSSNYGYTF.

The rearrangement joins TRBV7-2 to TRBJ2-4, with D perhaps given as TRBD1 or TRBD2 (5 bases each). The CDR3 contains 15 residues. Deletions cut 0 bases from V and 11 bases from J, with 17 bases between. Germline CDR1 SGHTA, CDR2 FQGNSA. This CDR3 reads CASSLAPGAIRLQYF. CDR3 nucleotides: TGTGCCAGCAGCTTAGCGCCCGGGGCGATCCGTCTTCAGTACTTC.

The V gene is TRBV18, the J gene TRBJ2-7; 7 bases map to TRBD1. Germline-derived CDR1 and CDR2 are KGHSH and LQKENI. V shed 4 bases and J 1 base; nucleotides not matched to a gene: 4. The CDR3 runs 14 residues. CDR3 sequence (DNA): TGTGCCAGCTCACAGACAGGGAGATCCTACGAGCAGTACTTC. This sequence encodes CASSQTGRSYEQYF.

The gene calls are TRBV21-1 and TRBJ1-2. TRBV21-1 constitutes a pseudogene. The CDR3 extends over 14 amino acids. CDR3 in amino acids: CASSKMGLFYGYTF. CDR3 sequence (DNA): TGTGCCAGCAGCAAAATGGGATTATTCTATGGCTACACCTTC.